Each of the 27 T cell receptor beta chains below was sequenced from the same sample in a study of shared clonotypes between healthy human individuals. Naivety among CD8 cells was defined by CD45RO negativity and positive CCR7 selection, thereby excluding terminally differentiated effector memory CD45RA+ cells. TCRdb keeps only in-frame clones here, not all; method: immunoSEQ multiplex PCR. Of under 2,000,000 clones in the sample, approximately 94% are singletons; the top ten hold approximately 1.2%. The specimen was naive CD8+ T cells sorted from blood. These receptors came from a man aged 18 to 30 in good health.

V is TRBV5-6 and J is TRBJ2-7, with a possible D match to TRBD1 (5 bases). Germline CDR1 and CDR2: SGHDT and YYEEEE. Trimming stripped 3 bases from V and 2 bases from J, with 12 bases between. This CDR3 has 14 amino acids. The CDR3 bases are TGTGCCAGCAGCTGGCAGACAGCTACCTACGAGCAGTACTTC. The encoded protein is CASSWQTATYEQYF.

The chain is built from TRBV30 and TRBJ2-1; 10 bases are shared with TRBD2. Looked up from germline, CDR1 is GTSNPN and CDR2 is SVGIG (reference sequence). The CDR3 runs to 15 residues. With 3 bases clipped from V and 4 bases from J, the junction kept 6 bases outside the gene matches. DNA of the CDR3: TGTGCCTGGAGAACTCTAGCGGGGGCGTACAATGAGCAGTTCTTC. Translated, it gives CAWRTLAGAYNEQFF.

The CDR3 loop reads CASSYGRAAEQYF. The CDR3 bases are TGTGCCAGCAGTTACGGCCGCGCGGCCGAGCAGTACTTC. V is TRBV6-5 and J is TRBJ2-7; unclear D gene. CDR3 size: 13 residues. Per germline, CDR1 MNHEY and CDR2 SVGAGI. V was cut by 2 bases and J by 6 bases, with 11 bases left in between.

This chain links TRBV6-1 with TRBJ2-7; D not certain. The CDR3 contains 15 residues. Germline lookup yields CDR1 MNHNS and CDR2 SASEGT. V gave up 1 base and J gave up 3 bases, with 13 bases separating them. The CDR3, as DNA: TGTGCCAGCAGTGAAGTTCAGATCCCCAACTACGAGCAGTACTTC. Its translation: CASSEVQIPNYEQYF.

This chain joins TRBV19 and TRBJ2-7; D unresolved. This CDR3 spans 16 amino acids. Germline V gives CDR1 LNHDA, CDR2 SQIVND (reference sequence). Between the trimmed V and J ends, which lost 2 bases and 2 bases, there was a span of 16 bases. CDR3 sequence: CASSIRFGNPPYEQYF. The CDR3 DNA reads as TGTGCCAGTAGTATAAGGTTTGGGAACCCCCCCTACGAGCAGTACTTC.

The chain employs TRBV4-1 and TRBJ1-6; possible D gene TRBD1, 5 bases. This CDR3 comprises 20 residues. Trimming cost V 0 bases and J 7 bases, with 25 bases left between them. In germline, CDR1 is MGHRA, CDR2 YSYEKL. The CDR3 reads CASSQEGHLGGVFRNSPLHF. Written as DNA, the CDR3 is TGCGCCAGCAGCCAAGAAGGACACCTCGGGGGTGTTTTTAGGAATTCACCCCTCCACTTT.

This rearrangement joins TRBV27 to TRBJ2-6; D is unclear. Germline CDR1 MNHEY, CDR2 SMNVEV (reference sequence). The CDR3 contains 14 residues. The V end was cut by 5 bases, the J end by 3 bases, with 8 bases between. CDR3 sequence (DNA): TGTGCCAGCAGTCCGCTGTATGGGGCCAACGTCCTGACTTTC. Encoded protein: CASSPLYGANVLTF.

This clone appeared a few times. This chain uses TRBV2 with TRBJ2-1, with 8 bases lining up with TRBD2. V gave up 3 bases and J gave up 8 bases; unmatched junction bases: 6. The length of the CDR3 is 14 residues. Germline loops: CDR1 SNHLY, CDR2 FYNNEI. CDR3 nucleotides: TGTGCCAGCAGTGACGCGAGCGGGAGCGATGAGCAGTTCTTC. As protein: CASSDASGSDEQFF.

The chain links TRBV7-9 to TRBJ2-6; TRBD1 might be the D (7 bases). Germline V CDR1 and CDR2: SEHNR, FQNEAQ (reference sequence). CDR3 length equals 18 residues. V lost 5 bases and J 1 base, leaving 18 bases between the germline ends. The CDR3 coding sequence is TGTGCCAGCAGCCCATCCCCGGCAGGGGGGTCTGGGGCCAACGTCCTGACTTTC. It encodes CASSPSPAGGSGANVLTF.

The chain is built from TRBV30 and TRBJ2-3; D remains ambiguous. The V gene's germline CDR1 is GTSNPN and CDR2 SVGIG (reference sequence). V dropped 5 bases and J dropped 2 bases, with 17 bases sitting between them. The CDR3 length is 15 residues. The CDR3 sequence is CAWVGFSETTDTQYF. DNA of the CDR3: TGTGCCTGGGTGGGGTTTTCGGAGACCACAGATACGCAGTATTTT.

This chain joins TRBV10-2 and TRBJ2-4, with 9 bases lining up with TRBD2. V lost 3 bases to trimming and J lost 9 bases; unmatched junction nucleotides: 9. This CDR3 spans 15 amino acids. Germline V gives CDR1 WSHSY, CDR2 SAAADI. DNA of the CDR3: TGCGCCAGCAGTGATTCGCGCGGGGGGGCGGCCATTCAGTACTTC. It is translated as CASSDSRGGAAIQYF.

This chain connects TRBV6-5 to TRBJ2-7; D gene ambiguous. Germline V gene sequence: CDR1 MNHEY, CDR2 SVGAGI. The CDR3 covers 13 residues. The V end was cut by 0 bases, the J end by 4 bases, with 7 bases between. The CDR3 DNA sequence: TGTGCCAGCAGTTACTCGATGCTATACGAGCAGTACTTC. Translating gives CASSYSMLYEQYF.

As concerns this clone: This sample also contains other DNA sequences that code for the same CDR3. This chain uses TRBV27 with TRBJ2-7; 11 bases line up with TRBD2. Unmatched junction bases numbered 4, after V lost 3 bases and J lost 0 bases. The CDR3 has 16 residues. Germline CDR1 and CDR2: MNHEY and SMNVEV (reference sequence). The CDR3, as DNA: TGTGCCAGCAGTTTCCTCGGGACTAGCGGCTCCTACGAGCAGTACTTC. Translating it yields CASSFLGTSGSYEQYF.

J is TRBJ2-3 and V is TRBV7-2, with TRBD2 matching over 9 bases. The J segment lost 2 bases and the V segment lost 3 bases, leaving 6 bases of the junction unmatched. Germline CDR1 reads SGHTA; CDR2 reads FQGNSA. The CDR3 is 16 amino acids. The CDR3 sequence: CASSLLAGSITDTQYF. As DNA, the CDR3 is TGTGCCAGCAGCTTGCTAGCGGGGTCGATCACAGATACGCAGTATTTT.

Concerning this clone: Other DNA sequences within the sample encode an identical CDR3. The genes are TRBV28 and TRBJ1-1; D is unresolved. The germline V gene has CDR1 MDHEN and CDR2 SYDVKM. The CDR3 spans 13 residues. V was pared by 1 base and J by 2 bases, with 5 bases between. The CDR3 nucleotides read TGTGCCAGCAGTTTATTGGGAAACACTGAAGCTTTCTTT. Its translation is CASSLLGNTEAFF. Filled out from reference TRBV28 and TRBJ1-1, the complete variable domain reads DVKVTQSSRYLVKRTGEKVFLECVQDMDHENMFWYRQDPGLGLRLIYFSYDVKMKEKGDIPEGYSVSREKKERFSLILESASTNQTSMYLCASSLLGNTEAFFGQGTRLTVV.

CDR3 sequence: CASSGLAGGFNEQFF. As DNA, the CDR3 is TGTGCCAGCAGTGGGCTAGCGGGAGGGTTTAATGAGCAGTTCTTC. The genes are TRBV2 and TRBJ2-1; 12 nucleotides agree with TRBD2. This CDR3 comprises 15 residues. CDR1 and CDR2 (germline): SNHLY, FYNNEI. Unmatched junction bases numbered 5, after V lost 4 bases and J lost 7 bases.

CDR3 coding DNA: TGTGCCAGCAGTCCTTGGACACGCACAGATACGCAGTATTTT. This gives the protein CASSPWTRTDTQYF. The rearrangement joins TRBV27 to TRBJ2-3; perhaps TRBD1 as D (5 bases). Germline CDR1 and CDR2: MNHEY and SMNVEV (reference sequence). The CDR3 length is 14 residues. V lost 5 bases and J 1 base, leaving 10 bases between the germline ends.

This chain joins TRBV5-8 and TRBJ2-2; D is undetermined. V was trimmed by 5 bases and J by 4 bases, leaving 12 bases between them. Germline V gene sequence: CDR1 SGHTS, CDR2 YDEGEE. The CDR3 runs to 14 residues. The CDR3 spells CASRTTLSTGELFF. The CDR3 DNA reads as TGTGCCAGCAGAACAACATTATCCACCGGGGAGCTGTTTTTT.

The chain has TRBV9 and TRBJ2-2; D is possibly TRBD2 (6 bases). The CDR3 sequence is 17 residues long. CDR1 and CDR2 from the germline V gene are SGDLS and YYNGEE. Trimming removed 3 bases from V and 0 bases from J, with 15 bases in between. CDR3 coding DNA: TGTGCCAGCAGCGCGAGACAACTAGCCGCGAACACCGGGGAGCTGTTTTTT. Its translation is CASSARQLAANTGELFF.

This chain joins TRBV11-2 and TRBJ2-7; TRBD1 matches at 8 bases. The CDR3 is 16 amino acids. Germline V gene lookup returns CDR1 SGHAT and CDR2 FQNNGV. V was clipped by 3 bases and J by 3 bases; unmatched bases: 10. CDR3 amino acids: CASSLPGGVGGYEQYF. CDR3 sequence (DNA): TGTGCCAGCAGCTTGCCAGGGGGCGTGGGGGGCTACGAGCAGTACTTC.

As concerns this clone: Different DNA sequences within this sample yield the same CDR3. The chain carries TRBV5-6 and TRBJ2-3; D gene ambiguous. CDR1 is SGHDT and CDR2 is YYEEEE in the germline V gene. The CDR3 covers 13 residues. Trimming shortened V by 0 bases and J by 2 bases, and 4 bases separated the two germline ends. CDR3 bases: TGTGCCAGCAGCTTGGGCTCCACAGATACGCAGTATTTT. Encoded protein: CASSLGSTDTQYF.

The chain joins TRBV5-1 to TRBJ2-3; the match to TRBD2 covers 9 bases. CDR1 is SGHRS, CDR2 YFSETQ, per germline. With 4 bases clipped from V and 4 bases from J, the junction kept 13 bases outside the gene matches. The CDR3 loop spans 17 amino acids. The CDR3 coding sequence is TGCGCCAGCAGCGCGGACAGTAGCGGGAGTTTCGCAGATACGCAGTATTTT. Translated: CASSADSSGSFADTQYF.

This sequence joins TRBV6-5 and TRBJ1-1, with TRBD1 identical over 8 bases. This CDR3 is built from 15 residues. V trimming: 5 bases; J trimming: 0 bases; junction bases outside the gene matches: 5. Germline values: CDR1 MNHEY, CDR2 SVGAGI. This chain's CDR3 is CASSPDRGLNTEAFF. The CDR3 coding sequence is TGTGCCAGCAGTCCAGACAGGGGATTGAACACTGAAGCTTTCTTT.

The chain links TRBV7-9 to TRBJ2-3, with 9 bases that match TRBD2. CDR1 is SEHNR, CDR2 FQNEAQ, per germline (reference sequence). This CDR3 is built from 16 residues. V lost 5 bases, J lost 4 bases, and 10 bases stayed unmatched. The DNA of the CDR3 is TGTGCCAGCAGCCCACCCGGGACTAGCTTCCCAGATACGCAGTATTTT. Its translation is CASSPPGTSFPDTQYF.

The chain carries TRBV5-1 and TRBJ2-3, with D perhaps given as TRBD1 or TRBD2 (5 bases each). V was pared by 0 bases and J by 1 base, with 9 bases between. Germline V gene data show CDR1 as SGHRS and CDR2 as YFSETQ. The CDR3 length is 15 residues. This CDR3 reads CASSLEGTGTDTQYF. CDR3 DNA sequence: TGCGCCAGCAGCTTGGAAGGGACGGGCACAGATACGCAGTATTTT.

A single count supports this clone. The rearrangement uses TRBV9 and TRBJ2-3; tentatively, D is TRBD1 or TRBD2 (6 bases each). V gave up 2 bases and J gave up 3 bases, with 19 bases separating them. The CDR3 extends over 17 amino acids. Germline loops: CDR1 SGDLS, CDR2 YYNGEE. The CDR3 DNA sequence: TGTGCCAGCAGCGTCGAAACCAGGGGAGGCATAACAGATACGCAGTATTTT. It encodes CASSVETRGGITDTQYF.

The genes are TRBV19 and TRBJ1-1; D is possibly TRBD1 (6 bases). Trimming took 4 bases from V and 0 from J, leaving 9 bases between them. The CDR3 is made up of 14 amino acids. The germline V gene encodes CDR1 LNHDA and CDR2 SQIVND (reference sequence). The CDR3 region is CASSRGQMNTEAFF. CDR3 sequence (DNA): TGTGCCAGTAGTAGAGGACAGATGAACACTGAAGCTTTCTTT.